This T cell receptor (beta chain) derives from a study of technical replicates of blood from several donors. The data were produced by immunoSEQ multiplex PCR, yet TCRdb's version contains in-frame clones alone and is incomplete. The sample includes roughly 80,000 clones, 75% to 90% of them seen just once. The TCR originated in a human donor in good health. The sample was T cells isolated from PBMCs.

In DNA, the CDR3 is TGTGCCAGCAGTTCCGGGGGGACAGGGGGCAGCGAGCAGTACTTC. Amino acid sequence: CASSSGGTGGSEQYF. This sequence joins TRBV27 and TRBJ2-7; TRBD1 matches 12 bases. CDR3 size: 15 residues. J lost 6 bases, V lost 4 bases, and 7 bases had no gene match. The germline CDR1 and CDR2 sequences are MNHEY and SMNVEV (reference sequence).